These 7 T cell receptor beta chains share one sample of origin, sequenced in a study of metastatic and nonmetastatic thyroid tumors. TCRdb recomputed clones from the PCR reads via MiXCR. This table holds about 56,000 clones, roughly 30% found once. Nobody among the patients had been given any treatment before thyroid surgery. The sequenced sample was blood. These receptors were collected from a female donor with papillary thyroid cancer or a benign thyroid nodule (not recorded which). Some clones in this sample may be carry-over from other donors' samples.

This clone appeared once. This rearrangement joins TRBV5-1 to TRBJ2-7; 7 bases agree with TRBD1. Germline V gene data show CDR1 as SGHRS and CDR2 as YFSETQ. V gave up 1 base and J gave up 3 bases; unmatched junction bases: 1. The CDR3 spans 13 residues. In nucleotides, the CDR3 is TGCGCCAGCAGCTTGAACAGGGGCTACGAGCAGTACTTC. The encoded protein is CASSLNRGYEQYF.

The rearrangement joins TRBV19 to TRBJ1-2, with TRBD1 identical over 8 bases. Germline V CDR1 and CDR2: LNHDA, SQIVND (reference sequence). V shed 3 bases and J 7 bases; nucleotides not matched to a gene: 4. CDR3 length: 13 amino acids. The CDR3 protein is CASSIGQGSGYTF. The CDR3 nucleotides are TGTGCCAGTAGTATCGGACAGGGAAGTGGCTACACCTTC.

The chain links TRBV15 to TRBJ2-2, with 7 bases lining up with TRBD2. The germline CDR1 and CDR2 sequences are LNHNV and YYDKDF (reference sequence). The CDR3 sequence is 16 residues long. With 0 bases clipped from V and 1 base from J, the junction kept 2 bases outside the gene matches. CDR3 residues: CATSRDTGGNTGELFF. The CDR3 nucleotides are TGTGCCACCAGCAGAGATACGGGGGGGAACACCGGGGAGCTGTTTTTT.

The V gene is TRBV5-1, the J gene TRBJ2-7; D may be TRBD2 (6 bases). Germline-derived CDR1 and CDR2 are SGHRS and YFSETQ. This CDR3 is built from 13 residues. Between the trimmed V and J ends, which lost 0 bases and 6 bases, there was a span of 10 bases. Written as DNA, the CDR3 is TGCGCCAGCAGCTTGGCGGGAGTGGGCGAGCAGTACTTC. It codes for CASSLAGVGEQYF.

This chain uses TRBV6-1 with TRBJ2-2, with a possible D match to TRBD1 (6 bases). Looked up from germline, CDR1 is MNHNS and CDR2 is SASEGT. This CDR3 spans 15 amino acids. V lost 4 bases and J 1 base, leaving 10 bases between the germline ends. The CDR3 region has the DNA TGTGCCAGCAGTGCGTCGACAGGGAACACCGGGGAGCTGTTTTTT. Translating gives CASSASTGNTGELFF.

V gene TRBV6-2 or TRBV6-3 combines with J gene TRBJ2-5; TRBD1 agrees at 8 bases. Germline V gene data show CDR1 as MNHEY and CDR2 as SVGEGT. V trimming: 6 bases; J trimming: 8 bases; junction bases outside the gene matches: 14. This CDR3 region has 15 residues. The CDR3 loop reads CASSLTGAEGFTQYF. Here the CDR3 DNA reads TGTGCCAGCAGCTTGACAGGGGCGGAAGGGTTTACCCAGTACTTC.

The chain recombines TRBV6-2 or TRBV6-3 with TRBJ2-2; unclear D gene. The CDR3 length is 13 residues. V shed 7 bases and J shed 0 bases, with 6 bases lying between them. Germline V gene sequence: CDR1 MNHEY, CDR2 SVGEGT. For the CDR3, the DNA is TGTGCCAGCACTCGCGCGAACACCGGGGAGCTGTTTTTT. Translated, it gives CASTRANTGELFF.